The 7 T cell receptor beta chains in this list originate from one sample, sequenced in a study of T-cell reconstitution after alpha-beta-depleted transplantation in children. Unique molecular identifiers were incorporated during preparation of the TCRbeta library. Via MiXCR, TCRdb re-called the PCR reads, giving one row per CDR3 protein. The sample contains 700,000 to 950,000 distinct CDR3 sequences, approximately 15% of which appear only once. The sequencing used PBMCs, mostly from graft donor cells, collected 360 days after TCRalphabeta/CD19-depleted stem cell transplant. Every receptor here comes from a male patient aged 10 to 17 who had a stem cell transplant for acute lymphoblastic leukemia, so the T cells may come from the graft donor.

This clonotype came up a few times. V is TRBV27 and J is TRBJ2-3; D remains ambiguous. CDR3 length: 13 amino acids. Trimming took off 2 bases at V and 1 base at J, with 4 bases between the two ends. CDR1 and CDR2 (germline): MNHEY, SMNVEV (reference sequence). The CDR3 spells CASSLPRTDTQYF. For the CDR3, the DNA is TGTGCCAGCAGTTTACCCCGCACAGATACGCAGTATTTT.

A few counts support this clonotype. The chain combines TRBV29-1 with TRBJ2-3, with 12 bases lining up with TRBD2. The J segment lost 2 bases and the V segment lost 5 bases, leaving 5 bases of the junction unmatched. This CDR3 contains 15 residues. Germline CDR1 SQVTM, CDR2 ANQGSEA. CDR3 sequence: CSVRTSGKVTDTQYF. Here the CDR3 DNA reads TGCAGCGTTCGGACTAGCGGGAAAGTCACAGATACGCAGTATTTT.

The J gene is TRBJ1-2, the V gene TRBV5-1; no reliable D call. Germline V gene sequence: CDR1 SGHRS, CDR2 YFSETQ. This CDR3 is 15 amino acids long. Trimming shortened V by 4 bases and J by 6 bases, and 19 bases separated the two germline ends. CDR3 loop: CASSPSIGEIDGYTF. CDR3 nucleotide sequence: TGCGCCAGCAGCCCTTCAATTGGCGAAATCGATGGCTACACCTTC.

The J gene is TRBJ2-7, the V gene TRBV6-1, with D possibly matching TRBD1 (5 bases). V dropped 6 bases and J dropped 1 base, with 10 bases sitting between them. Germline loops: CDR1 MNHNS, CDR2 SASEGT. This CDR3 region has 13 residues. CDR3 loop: CASSNRQSYEQYF. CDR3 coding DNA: TGTGCCAGCAGCAACCGACAGTCCTACGAGCAGTACTTC.

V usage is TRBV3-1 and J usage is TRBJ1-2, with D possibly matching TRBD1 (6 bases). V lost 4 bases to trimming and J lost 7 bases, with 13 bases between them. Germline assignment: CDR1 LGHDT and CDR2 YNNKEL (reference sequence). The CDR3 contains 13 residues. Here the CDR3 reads CASSLGGAGGYTF. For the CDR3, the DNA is TGTGCCAGCAGCCTCGGGGGCGCGGGTGGCTACACCTTC.

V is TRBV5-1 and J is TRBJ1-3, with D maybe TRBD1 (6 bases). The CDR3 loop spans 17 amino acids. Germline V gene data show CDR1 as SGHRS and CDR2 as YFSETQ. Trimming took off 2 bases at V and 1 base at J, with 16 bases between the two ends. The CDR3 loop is CASSFDPTGFSGNTIYF. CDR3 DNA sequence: TGCGCCAGCAGCTTCGACCCGACAGGATTTTCTGGAAACACCATATATTTT.

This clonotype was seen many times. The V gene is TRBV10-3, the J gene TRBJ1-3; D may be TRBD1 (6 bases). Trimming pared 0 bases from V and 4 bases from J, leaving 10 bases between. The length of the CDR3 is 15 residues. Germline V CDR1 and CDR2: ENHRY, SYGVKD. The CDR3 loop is CAISESDRNGNTIYF. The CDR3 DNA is TGTGCCATCAGTGAGTCAGACAGGAACGGAAACACCATATATTTT.